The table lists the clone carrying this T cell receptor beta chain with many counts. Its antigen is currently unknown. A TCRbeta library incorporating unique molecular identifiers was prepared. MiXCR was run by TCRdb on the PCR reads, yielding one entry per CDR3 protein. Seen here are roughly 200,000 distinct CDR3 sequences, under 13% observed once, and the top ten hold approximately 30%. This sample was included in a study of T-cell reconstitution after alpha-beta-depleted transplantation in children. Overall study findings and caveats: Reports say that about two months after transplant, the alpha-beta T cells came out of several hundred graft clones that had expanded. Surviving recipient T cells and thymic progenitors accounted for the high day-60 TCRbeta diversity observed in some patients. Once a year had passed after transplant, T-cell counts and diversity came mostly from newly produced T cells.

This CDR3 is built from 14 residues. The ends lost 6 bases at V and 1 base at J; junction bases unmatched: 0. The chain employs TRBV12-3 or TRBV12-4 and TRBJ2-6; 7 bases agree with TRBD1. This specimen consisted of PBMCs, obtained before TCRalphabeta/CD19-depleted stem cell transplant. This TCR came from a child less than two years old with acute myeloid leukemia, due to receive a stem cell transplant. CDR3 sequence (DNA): TGTGCCAGCAGACAGGGGTCTGGGGCCAACGTCCTGACTTTC. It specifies CASRQGSGANVLTF.